This T cell receptor (beta chain) appears in the sequencing data of a study of blood T cell repertoires in COVID-19. Overall study: The United States, Italy and Spain were the sources of the acute and convalescent COVID-19 samples. PBMCs, B-cell-depleted T cells, or T cells were the source of the cDNA or gDNA that made up the material.

In the original analysis: Estimates of nucleated cell counts were drawn from the amplification of reference gene primers. Repertoires were generated with immunoSEQ multiplex PCR, while TCRdb's copy carries only in-frame clones and drops some. For V, J and clone size, that table is used; D and trimming come from the DNA. The data hold 250,000 to 400,000 clones, with about 91% observed a single time. Seattle patient enrollment occurred during active infection, with longitudinal follow-up thereafter. This TCR was sampled from a woman aged 25-40 years with COVID-19, enrolled during active disease. The source material was peripheral blood.

CDR3 loop: CASSELHAEAFF. The CDR3 nucleotides read TGTGCCAGCAGCGAATTACACGCTGAAGCTTTCTTT. This chain links TRBV5-4 with TRBJ1-1; D gene ambiguous. Germline CDR1 SGHNT, CDR2 YYREEE (reference sequence). CDR3 length: 12 amino acids. Trimming stripped 4 bases from V and 6 bases from J, with 10 bases between.